The 7 T cell receptor beta chains below were found in one sample sequenced in a study of blood T cell repertoires in COVID-19. The data were produced by immunoSEQ multiplex PCR, yet TCRdb's version contains in-frame clones alone and is incomplete. The sample includes approximately 360,000 clones, roughly 90% of them seen just once. The sequencing input was PBMCs or T cells enriched from blood (not recorded which). The source of these receptors is a woman under 40 with acute COVID-19.

The chain is built from TRBV18 and TRBJ2-3, with D possibly TRBD2 on 5 matching bases. Trimming took 4 bases from V and 2 from J, leaving 16 bases between them. The CDR3 loop spans 16 amino acids. Germline-derived CDR1 and CDR2 are KGHSH and LQKENI. This CDR3 is CASSRSTKPDTDTQYF. As DNA, the CDR3 is TGTGCCAGCTCACGATCGACTAAACCTGACACAGATACGCAGTATTTT. Full variable domain (outside the CDR3, taken from reference TRBV18 and TRBJ2-3): NAGVMQNPRHLVRRRGQEARLRCSPMKGHSHVYWYRQLPEEGLKFMVYLQKENIIDESGMPKERFSAEFPKEGPSILRIQQVVRGDSAAYFCASSRSTKPDTDTQYFGPGTRLTVL.

This clone was counted a single time. The chain combines TRBV5-4 with TRBJ2-1; 10 bases match TRBD2. The CDR3 runs to 13 residues. Germline lookup yields CDR1 SGHNT and CDR2 YYREEE (reference sequence). After removal of 7 bases from V and 9 bases from J, the junction contained 7 bases not matched to a gene. The CDR3 DNA reads TGTGCCAGCCTCCCAGCGGGGGGGCGTGAGCAGTTCTTC. Translating gives CASLPAGGREQFF.

The chain uses TRBV6-4 and TRBJ1-6; tentatively, D is TRBD1 (5 bases). CDR3 size: 15 residues. CDR1 is MRHNA and CDR2 is SNTAGT in the germline V gene. V dropped 2 bases and J dropped 5 bases, with 10 bases sitting between them. CDR3 protein: CASSDGPGNNSPLHF. In nucleotides, the CDR3 is TGTGCCAGCAGTGACGGGCCAGGGAATAATTCACCCCTCCACTTT.

V usage is TRBV9 and J usage is TRBJ2-7; 11 positions agree with TRBD2. This CDR3 spans 16 amino acids. Germline V gene lookup returns CDR1 SGDLS and CDR2 YYNGEE. The V gene end was trimmed by 0 bases and the J gene end by 4 bases; junction bases not matched to a gene: 6. CDR3 residues: CASSVGLAGGAYEQYF. CDR3 DNA: TGTGCCAGCAGCGTAGGTTTAGCGGGGGGGGCGTACGAGCAGTACTTC.

This clone was detected a few times. The chain carries TRBV19 and TRBJ1-5; no clear D gene. Germline V lookup: CDR1 LNHDA, CDR2 SQIVND (reference sequence). Trimming took 1 base from V and 1 from J, leaving 14 bases between them. The CDR3 length is 17 residues. This CDR3 is CASSIGESVRSNQPQHF. Here the CDR3 DNA reads TGTGCCAGTAGTATAGGAGAGTCAGTGAGGAGCAATCAGCCCCAGCATTTT.

The V call is TRBV5-1, the J call TRBJ2-2; tentative D call: TRBD1 (6 bases). The CDR3 totals 13 residues. The ends were cut back, 7 bases at V and 4 bases at J, with 11 bases in the middle. Germline V gene sequence: CDR1 SGHRS, CDR2 YFSETQ. CDR3 residues: CASGQGFTGELFF. The CDR3 nucleotides are TGCGCCAGCGGGCAGGGGTTCACCGGGGAGCTGTTTTTT.

This clone was counted a few times. This chain connects TRBV15 to TRBJ1-1, with 9 bases matching TRBD1. This CDR3 comprises 17 residues. Germline CDR1 and CDR2: LNHNV and YYDKDF (reference sequence). V lost 3 bases, J lost 0 bases, and 8 bases stayed unmatched. The CDR3 region has the DNA TGTGCCACCAGCAGTTTCCTGGGACAGGGCCTGAACACTGAAGCTTTCTTT. Translation: CATSSFLGQGLNTEAFF. Using reference TRBV15 and TRBJ1-1 for the parts outside the CDR3, the full variable domain is DAMVIQNPRYQVTQFGKPVTLSCSQTLNHNVMYWYQQKSSQAPKLLFHYYDKDFNNEADTPDNFQSRRPNTSFCFLDIRSPGLGDTAMYLCATSSFLGQGLNTEAFFGQGTRLTVV.